The T cell receptor beta chain under discussion was sequenced for a study of T cells in localized non-small cell lung cancer (dated by TCRdb to about 2020). Notes on the research overall: Comparing tumors with uninvolved tumor-adjacent lungs, the study looked at the T cell repertoires of 220 or so patients with early-stage NSCLC. All 250 or so NSCLC patients in the cohort were treatment-naive and had localized lung tumors that were resected. The mean age of the NSCLC patients was roughly 70 years, with fewer than 150 men and over 100 women. The full study reports these points: Because the study design was exploratory, TCR variables were selected using unadjusted p-values without false-discovery rate correction. Longer overall survival was associated with higher T cell density in blood, whereas shorter survival was associated with higher clonality in adjacent lung. The highest T cell clonality was observed in uninvolved tumor-adjacent lung, where clonality exceeded that of tumor, suggesting that antigenic responses were more focused in uninvolved tumor-adjacent lung. A median of roughly 60 of the top 100 tumor clones were detected in paired uninvolved adjacent lung, and under 30 of these tumor clones were also found among the top 100 clones of the paired uninvolved adjacent lung. Because multi-region tumor sequencing was not done, intratumor heterogeneity could not be ruled out.

This clone was picked up a small number of times. This clone's antigen is unknown. No qualities accompany the bases; no much larger clone lies one base away. TCR beta CDR3 regions were sequenced from DNA using the immunoSEQ Assay. As for how the authors treated the data: T cell density was computed as TCR beta template counts normalized to usable DNA estimated by amplifying housekeeping genes. The preseqR package was used to estimate richness by extrapolating to 400,000 templates for PBMC samples and to 120,000 templates for tissue samples. Clonality was defined as one minus Pielou's evenness. Tissue-enriched TCRs were identified by differential abundance testing using productive amino-acid clonotypes, minimum total count 5 and alpha 0.1. The Jaccard Index and the Morisita Overlap Index were used to measure how much the repertoires overlapped between compartments. TCR beta CDR3s were clustered by GLIPH together with public tetramer-defined viral CDR3s, and at least three viral sequences plus V-gene enrichment were required for viral motifs. The immuneACCESS repertoire file appears here via TCRdb, limited to in-frame rearrangements. These files lack a portion of the clones; in checked studies, under half of the deficit traces to unresolved V genes, and the cause of the others is not known. V, J and clone size were drawn from that table, and D and trimming were deduced from the DNA. For this sample the table gives fewer than 15,000 clones, of which roughly 30% were detected only once. Of the sample, 6.5% to 9% is held by the ten largest clones.

At diagnosis, tumor, uninvolved tumor-adjacent lung and peripheral blood were collected and then preserved as a mix of FFPE and fresh-frozen material. V trim: 0 bases; J trim: 2 bases; unmatched bases: 4. The CDR3 holds 15 amino acids from the cysteine to the phenylalanine. Only the CDR3 region is kept as DNA, spanning 45 bases read in frame from base 1. CDR1 and CDR2, looked up from the germline V gene, are MNHGY and SAAAGT. The receptor was derived from a female donor of 60 years or more with stage I lung adenocarcinoma. The V gene is TRBV6-8 and the J gene is TRBJ2-7, with TRBD2 identical over 7 junction bases. Here the sequenced sample was lung tumor tissue, taken before any cancer treatment. CDR3 reads: CASSYSGLPPYEQYF. The nucleotide sequence is given as TGTGCCAGCAGTTACTCGGGACTACCGCCCTACGAGCAGTACTTC.